Below, one T cell receptor (beta chain) is given with its context. Its specificity is unknown. The CDR3 spans 14 residues. V lost 4 bases and J lost 3; bases outside the gene matches: 9. CDR1 is DFQATT, CDR2 SNEGSKA, per germline (reference sequence). The data were taken from a study of vaccination and CD4 T cells after COVID-19. Study summary: Overlapping spike peptides of SARS-CoV-2, HCoV-NL63, HCoV-OC43 and HCoV-229E stimulated the cells. For control cultures, the treatment was a CEFX pool, an HIV-1 Nef pool, or no peptide.

The treatment: approximately 9-day PBMC culture with coronavirus spike peptide pools or control peptides (ViraFEST assay). Sequencing of the DNA from cultured CD4+ T cells was carried out with the Oncomine TCR Beta short-read assay. From the PCR reads, TCRdb called clonotypes with MiXCR, one entry per CDR3 protein. This sample has around 20,000 distinct CDR3 sequences, with about 50% found just once. This TCR was recovered from a human donor who had recovered from COVID-19. This chain joins TRBV20-1 and TRBJ2-7; 7 nucleotides agree with TRBD2. The material was CD4+ T cells from blood, cultured in vitro, obtained after SARS-CoV-2 vaccination. DNA of the CDR3: TGCAGTGCTACTCGGCCTAGCGGCAGCTACGAGCAGTACTTC. Translating it yields CSATRPSGSYEQYF.